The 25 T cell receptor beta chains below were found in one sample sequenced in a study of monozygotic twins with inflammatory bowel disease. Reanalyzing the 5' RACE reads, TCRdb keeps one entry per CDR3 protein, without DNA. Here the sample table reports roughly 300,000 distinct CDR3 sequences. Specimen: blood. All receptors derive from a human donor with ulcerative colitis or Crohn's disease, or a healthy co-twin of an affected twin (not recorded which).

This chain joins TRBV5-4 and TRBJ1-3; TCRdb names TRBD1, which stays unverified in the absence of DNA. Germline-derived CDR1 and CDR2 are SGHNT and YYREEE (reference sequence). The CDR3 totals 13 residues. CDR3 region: CASSPDREDTIYF.

CDR3 residues: CASSYYRGDYEQYF. The chain employs TRBV6-2 or TRBV6-3 and TRBJ2-7; as DNA is missing, the TRBD1 call by TCRdb cannot be tested. Germline values: CDR1 MNHEY, CDR2 SVGEGT. The CDR3 loop spans 14 amino acids.

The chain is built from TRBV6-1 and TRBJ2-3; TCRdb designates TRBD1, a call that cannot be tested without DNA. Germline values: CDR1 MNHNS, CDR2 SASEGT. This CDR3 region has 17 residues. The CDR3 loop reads CASIDRPLMFQDTAQYF.

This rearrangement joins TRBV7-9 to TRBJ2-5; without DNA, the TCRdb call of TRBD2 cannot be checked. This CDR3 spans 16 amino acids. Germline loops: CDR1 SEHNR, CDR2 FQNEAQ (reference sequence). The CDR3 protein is CASSLGRRAYQETQYF.

CDR3 residues: CASSLRRGRLADTGELFF. J is TRBJ2-2 and V is TRBV11-2; checking the TCRdb D call of TRBD1 is not possible without DNA. In germline, CDR1 is SGHAT, CDR2 FQNNGV. The CDR3 loop spans 18 amino acids. Filled out from reference TRBV11-2 and TRBJ2-2, the complete variable domain reads EAGVAQSPRYKIIEKRQSVAFWCNPISGHATLYWYQQILGQGPKLLIQFQNNGVVDDSQLPKDRFSAERLKGVDSTLKIQPAKLEDSAVYLCASSLRRGRLADTGELFFGEGSRLTVL.

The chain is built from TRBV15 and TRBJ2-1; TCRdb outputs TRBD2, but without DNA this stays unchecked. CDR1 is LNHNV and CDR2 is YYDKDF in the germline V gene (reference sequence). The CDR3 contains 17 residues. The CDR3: CATSRPAQAGVYNEQFF.

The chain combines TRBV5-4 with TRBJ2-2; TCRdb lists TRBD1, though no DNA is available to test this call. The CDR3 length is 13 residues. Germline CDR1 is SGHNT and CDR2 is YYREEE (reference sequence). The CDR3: CASSIQGSGELFF.

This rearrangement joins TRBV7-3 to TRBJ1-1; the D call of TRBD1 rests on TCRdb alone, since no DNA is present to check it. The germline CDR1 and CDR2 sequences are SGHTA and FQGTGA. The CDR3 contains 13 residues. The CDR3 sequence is CASSFTGRAEAFF.

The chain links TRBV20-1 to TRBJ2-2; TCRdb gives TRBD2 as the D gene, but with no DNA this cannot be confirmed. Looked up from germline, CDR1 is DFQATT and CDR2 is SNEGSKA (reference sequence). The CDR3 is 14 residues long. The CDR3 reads CSAIRGRGGRELFF.

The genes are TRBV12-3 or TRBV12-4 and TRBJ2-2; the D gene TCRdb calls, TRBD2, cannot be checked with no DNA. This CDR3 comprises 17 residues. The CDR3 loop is CASRPGLAGGNTGELFF.

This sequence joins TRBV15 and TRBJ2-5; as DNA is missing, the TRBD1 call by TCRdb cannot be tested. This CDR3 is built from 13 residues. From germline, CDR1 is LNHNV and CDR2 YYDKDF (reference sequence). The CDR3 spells CATSRDRDETQYF.

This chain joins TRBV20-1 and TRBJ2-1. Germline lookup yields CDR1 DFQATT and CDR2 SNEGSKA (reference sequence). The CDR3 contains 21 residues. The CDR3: CSARDQRLRFETGSDWNEQFF.

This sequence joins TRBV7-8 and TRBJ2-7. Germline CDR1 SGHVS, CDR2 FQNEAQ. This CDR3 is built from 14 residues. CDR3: CASSLARQSYEQYF.

The CDR3 spells CASSDRGPYEQYF. The genes are TRBV6-6 and TRBJ2-7. This CDR3 region has 13 residues. Germline CDR1 and CDR2: MNHNY and SVGAGI (reference sequence).

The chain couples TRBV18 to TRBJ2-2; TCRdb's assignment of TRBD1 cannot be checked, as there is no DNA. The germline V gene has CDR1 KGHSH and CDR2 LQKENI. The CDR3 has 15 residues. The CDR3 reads CASSPGTGNTGELFF.

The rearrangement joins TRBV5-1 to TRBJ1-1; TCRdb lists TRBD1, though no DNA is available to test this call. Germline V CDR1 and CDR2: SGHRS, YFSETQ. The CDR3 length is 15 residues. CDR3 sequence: CASSLTGQGNTEAFF. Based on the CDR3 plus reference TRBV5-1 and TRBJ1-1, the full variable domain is KAGVTQTPRYLIKTRGQQVTLSCSPISGHRSVSWYQQTPGQGLQFLFEYFSETQRNKGNFPGRFSGRQFSNSRSEMNVSTLELGDSALYLCASSLTGQGNTEAFFGQGTRLTVV.

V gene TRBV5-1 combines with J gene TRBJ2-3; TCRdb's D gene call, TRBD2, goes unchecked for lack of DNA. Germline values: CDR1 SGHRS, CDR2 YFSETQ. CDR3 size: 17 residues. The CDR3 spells CASSPWTSGGWTDTQYF.

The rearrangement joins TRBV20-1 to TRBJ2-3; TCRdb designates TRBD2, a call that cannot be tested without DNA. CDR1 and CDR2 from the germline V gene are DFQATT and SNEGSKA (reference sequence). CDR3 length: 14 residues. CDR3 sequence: CSARGQTSTDTQYF.

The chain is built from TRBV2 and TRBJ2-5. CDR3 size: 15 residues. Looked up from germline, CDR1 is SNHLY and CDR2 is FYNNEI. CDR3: CASSELGYSSETQYF.

CDR3 amino acids: CASSYTKGSPLHF. V and J are TRBV6-5 and TRBJ1-6. The CDR3 loop spans 13 amino acids. The germline V gene has CDR1 MNHEY and CDR2 SVGAGI.

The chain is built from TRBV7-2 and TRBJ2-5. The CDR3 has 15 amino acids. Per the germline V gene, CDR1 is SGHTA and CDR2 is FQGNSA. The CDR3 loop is CASSLVLSGSETQYF. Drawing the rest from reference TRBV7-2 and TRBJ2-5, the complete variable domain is GAGVSQSPSNKVTEKGKDVELRCDPISGHTALYWYRQSLGQGLEFLIYFQGNSAPDKSGLPSDRFSAERTGGSVSTLTIQRTQQEDSAVYLCASSLVLSGSETQYFGPGTRLLVL.

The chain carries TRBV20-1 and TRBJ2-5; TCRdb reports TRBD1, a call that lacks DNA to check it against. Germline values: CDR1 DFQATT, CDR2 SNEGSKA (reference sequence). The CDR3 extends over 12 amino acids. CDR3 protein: CSARGGGETQYF.

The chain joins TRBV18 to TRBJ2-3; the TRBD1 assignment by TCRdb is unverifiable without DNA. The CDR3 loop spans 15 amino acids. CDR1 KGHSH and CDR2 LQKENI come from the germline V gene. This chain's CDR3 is CASSPSQGDVDTQYF.

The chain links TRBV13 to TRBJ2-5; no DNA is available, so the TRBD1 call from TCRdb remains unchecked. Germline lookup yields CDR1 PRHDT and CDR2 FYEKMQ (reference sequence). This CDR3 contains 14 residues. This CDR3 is CASSKGGSGETQYF.

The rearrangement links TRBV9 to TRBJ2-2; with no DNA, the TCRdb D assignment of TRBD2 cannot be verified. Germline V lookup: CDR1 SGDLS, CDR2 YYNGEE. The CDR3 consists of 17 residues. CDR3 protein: CASSFHLAGVDTGELFF.